The 9 T cell receptor beta chains below were found in one sample sequenced in a study of T-cell reconstitution after alpha-beta-depleted transplantation in children. Library preparation (for TCRbeta) was performed with unique molecular identifiers. Via MiXCR, TCRdb re-called the PCR reads, giving one row per CDR3 protein. The sample includes over 15,000 distinct CDR3 sequences, about an eighth seen only once; the top ten take approximately 40%. The sequenced sample was PBMCs, mostly from graft donor cells, obtained 60 days after TCRalphabeta/CD19-depleted stem cell transplant. The receptors come from a female patient aged 2 to 10 who had a stem cell transplant for congenital amegakaryocytic thrombocytopenia, so the T cells may come from the graft donor.

This clonotype was seen many times. The gene calls are TRBV5-1 and TRBJ2-7; D gene uncertain. Germline CDR1 SGHRS, CDR2 YFSETQ. Trimming took off 5 bases at V and 1 base at J, with 13 bases between the two ends. This CDR3 has 14 residues. CDR3 protein: CASRPPLGSYEQYF. The CDR3 bases are TGCGCCAGCAGGCCGCCCCTGGGGTCCTACGAGCAGTACTTC.

This clonotype has ten or more counts. The V and J genes are TRBV5-1 and TRBJ2-2; a weak D match, TRBD2 (6 bases). Germline V gene sequence: CDR1 SGHRS, CDR2 YFSETQ. V gave up 3 bases and J gave up 2 bases, with 20 bases separating them. The length of the CDR3 is 18 residues. CDR3 protein: CASSSNLGVAANTGELFF. The CDR3 DNA is TGCGCCAGCAGCTCCAACCTAGGGGTAGCGGCAAACACCGGGGAGCTGTTTTTT.

This clonotype was seen many times. The gene calls are TRBV5-1 and TRBJ2-1, with D maybe TRBD2 (6 bases). CDR3 size: 16 residues. V was cut by 0 bases and J by 9 bases, with 19 bases left in between. The V gene's germline CDR1 is SGHRS and CDR2 YFSETQ. The CDR3 nucleotides read TGCGCCAGCAGCTTGGGGCTAGCTAAACTCGGGAGTGAGCAGTTCTTC. The encoded protein is CASSLGLAKLGSEQFF. Using reference TRBV5-1 and TRBJ2-1 for the parts outside the CDR3, the full variable domain is KAGVTQTPRYLIKTRGQQVTLSCSPISGHRSVSWYQQTPGQGLQFLFEYFSETQRNKGNFPGRFSGRQFSNSRSEMNVSTLELGDSALYLCASSLGLAKLGSEQFFGPGTRLTVL.

The sample holds one count of this clonotype. The CDR3: CASSSHKAEQYF. The DNA of the CDR3 is TGTGCCAGCAGTTCCCACAAGGCCGAGCAGTACTTC. V and J are TRBV27 and TRBJ2-7; D uncertain. The V and J ends lost 4 bases and 6 bases respectively, with 10 bases between them. The CDR3 runs 12 residues. Germline V gene sequence: CDR1 MNHEY, CDR2 SMNVEV (reference sequence).

This clonotype was counted at least ten times. The genes are TRBV11-2 and TRBJ2-1; D is unresolved. The CDR3 has 18 residues. The V and J ends lost 7 bases and 7 bases respectively, with 29 bases between them. Germline V gene data show CDR1 as SGHAT and CDR2 as FQNNGV. The CDR3 is CASNPKLKKDPFVNEQFF. The CDR3 coding sequence is TGTGCCAGCAACCCAAAACTTAAGAAGGACCCGTTTGTGAATGAGCAGTTCTTC.

The table lists this clonotype with many counts. The chain links TRBV5-1 to TRBJ1-3; D is possibly TRBD1 (5 bases). Trimming shortened V by 1 base and J by 0 bases, and 17 bases separated the two germline ends. Germline loops: CDR1 SGHRS, CDR2 YFSETQ. This CDR3 spans 18 amino acids. DNA for the CDR3: TGCGCCAGCAGCTTGATTCCGGGAGAAGGGGTCTCTGGAAACACCATATATTTT. As protein: CASSLIPGEGVSGNTIYF.

This clonotype was detected many times. The V gene is TRBV12-3 or TRBV12-4, the J gene TRBJ1-1; no reliable D call. V lost 3 bases to trimming and J lost 5 bases, with 7 bases between them. The CDR3 loop spans 12 amino acids. CDR3 residues: CASSLLGTEAFF. The CDR3 DNA sequence: TGTGCCAGCAGTTTGCTAGGGACTGAAGCTTTCTTT.

The V and J genes are TRBV10-3 and TRBJ2-1; TRBD1 matches 9 bases. Germline assignment: CDR1 ENHRY and CDR2 SYGVKD. V shed 3 bases, J shed 3 bases, and the junction held 6 bases outside the gene matches. The CDR3 contains 16 residues. This CDR3 is CAISELRGQGYNEQFF. The CDR3 DNA reads as TGTGCCATCAGTGAATTGAGGGGACAGGGCTACAATGAGCAGTTCTTC.

This clonotype appeared many times. The rearrangement joins TRBV20-1 to TRBJ2-7, with 7 bases matching TRBD1. The germline V gene encodes CDR1 DFQATT and CDR2 SNEGSKA (reference sequence). The CDR3 sequence is 15 residues long. DNA for the CDR3: TGCAGCGCCAGCTTACGAGGACAGGCTTCCTACGAGCAGTACTTC. The encoded protein is CSASLRGQASYEQYF.